This TCR beta chain was recorded in a study of T cell repertoires in cytomegalovirus infection. Across the study: Newly reported HLA-C-restricted and thoroughly characterized HLA-B-restricted CMV epitopes were employed. TCR beta signatures that were public indicated CMV infection and matching HLA type. Whole-study findings and limits: Carriage of CMV together with the relevant HLA was identifiable through cumulative public TCR beta family frequency. CMV-specific TCR beta clonotypes restricted by HLA-C were the ones dominating the ex vivo response.

As concerns this clonotype: What it binds is not known.

TCRdb re-derived calls from the reads in MiXCR, one entry per CDR3 protein. The sample has about 330,000 distinct CDR3 sequences, 34% seen once. Sample: cultured PBMCs, taken from culture after CMV antigen stimulation. This TCR came from a human donor in good health (CMV status not recorded). Some clones in this sample may be carry-over from other donors' samples.

The CDR3 nucleotides read TGTGCCACCAGAAAGACCGGGAGCAACTACAATGAGCAGTTCTTC. It yields the protein CATRKTGSNYNEQFF. The chain employs TRBV24-1 and TRBJ2-1; D may be TRBD2 (6 bases). The CDR3 runs to 15 residues. Germline-derived CDR1 and CDR2 are KGHDR and SFDVKD. The V gene lost 7 bases and the J gene lost 3 bases, with 15 bases spanning the gap.